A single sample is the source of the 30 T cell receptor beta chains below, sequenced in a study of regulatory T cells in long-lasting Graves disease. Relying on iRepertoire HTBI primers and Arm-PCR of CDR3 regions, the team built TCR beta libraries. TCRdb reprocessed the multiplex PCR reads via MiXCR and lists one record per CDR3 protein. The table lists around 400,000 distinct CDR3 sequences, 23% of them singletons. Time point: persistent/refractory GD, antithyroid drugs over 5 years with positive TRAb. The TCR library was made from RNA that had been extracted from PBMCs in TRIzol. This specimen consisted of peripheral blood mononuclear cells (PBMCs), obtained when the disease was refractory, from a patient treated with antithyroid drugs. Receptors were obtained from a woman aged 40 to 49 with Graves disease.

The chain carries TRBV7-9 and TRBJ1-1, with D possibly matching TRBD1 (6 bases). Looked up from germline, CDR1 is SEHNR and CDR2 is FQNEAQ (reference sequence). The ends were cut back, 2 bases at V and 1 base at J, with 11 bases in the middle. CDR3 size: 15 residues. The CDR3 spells CASSLPWDKNTEAFF. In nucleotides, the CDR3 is TGTGCCAGCAGCTTACCCTGGGACAAGAACACTGAAGCTTTCTTT. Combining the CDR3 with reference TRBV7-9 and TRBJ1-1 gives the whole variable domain DTGVSQNPRHKITKRGQNVTFRCDPISEHNRLYWYRQTLGQGPEFLTYFQNEAQLEKSRLLSDRFSAERPKGSFSTLEIQRTEQGDSAMYLCASSLPWDKNTEAFFGQGTRLTVV.

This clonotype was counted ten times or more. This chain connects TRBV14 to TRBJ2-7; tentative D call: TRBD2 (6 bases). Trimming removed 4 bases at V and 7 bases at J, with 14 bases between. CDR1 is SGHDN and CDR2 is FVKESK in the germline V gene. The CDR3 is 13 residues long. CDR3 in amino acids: CASSPLRRGEQYF. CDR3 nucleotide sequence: TGTGCCAGCAGCCCCCTTCGTCGGGGGGAGCAGTACTTC.

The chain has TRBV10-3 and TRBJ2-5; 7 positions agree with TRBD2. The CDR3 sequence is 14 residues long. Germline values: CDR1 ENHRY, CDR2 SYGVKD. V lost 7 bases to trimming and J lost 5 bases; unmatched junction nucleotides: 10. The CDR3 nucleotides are TGTGCCATCAACGTGGGAGGGCCCCAGGAGACCCAGTACTTC. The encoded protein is CAINVGGPQETQYF.

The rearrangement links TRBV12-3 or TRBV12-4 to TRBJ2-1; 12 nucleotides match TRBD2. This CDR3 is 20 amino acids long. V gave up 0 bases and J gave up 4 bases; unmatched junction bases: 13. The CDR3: CASSLARRGLAGKGYNEQFF. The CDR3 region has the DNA TGTGCCAGCAGTTTAGCACGGCGGGGACTAGCGGGTAAGGGGTACAATGAGCAGTTCTTC.

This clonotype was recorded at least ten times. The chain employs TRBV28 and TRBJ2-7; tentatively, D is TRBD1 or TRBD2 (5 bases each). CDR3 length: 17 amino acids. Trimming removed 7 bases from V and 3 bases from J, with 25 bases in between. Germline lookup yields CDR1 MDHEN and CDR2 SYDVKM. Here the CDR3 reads CASTPGTGTFSLYEQYF. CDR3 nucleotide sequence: TGTGCCAGCACCCCGGGAACCGGGACCTTTAGCCTCTACGAGCAGTACTTC.

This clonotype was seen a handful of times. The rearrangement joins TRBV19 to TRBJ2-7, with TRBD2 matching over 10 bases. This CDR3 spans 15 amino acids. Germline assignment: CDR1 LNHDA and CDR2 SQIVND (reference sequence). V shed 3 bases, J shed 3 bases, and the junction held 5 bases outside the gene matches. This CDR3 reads CASSIVAGGIYEQYF. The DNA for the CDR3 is TGTGCCAGTAGTATTGTAGCGGGAGGTATCTACGAGCAGTACTTC.

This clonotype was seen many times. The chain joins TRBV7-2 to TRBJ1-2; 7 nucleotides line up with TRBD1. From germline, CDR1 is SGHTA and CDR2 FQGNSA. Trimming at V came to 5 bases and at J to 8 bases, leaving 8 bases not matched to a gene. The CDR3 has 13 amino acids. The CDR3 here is CASSLRQGGGYTF. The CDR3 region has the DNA TGTGCCAGCAGCCTCCGACAGGGAGGAGGCTACACCTTC.

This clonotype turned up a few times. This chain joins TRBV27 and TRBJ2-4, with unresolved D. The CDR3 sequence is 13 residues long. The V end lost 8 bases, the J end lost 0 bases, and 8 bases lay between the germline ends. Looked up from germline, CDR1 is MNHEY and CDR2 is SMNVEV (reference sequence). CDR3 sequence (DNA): TGTGCCAGCGCCCAGAGAGCCAAAAACATTCAGTACTTC. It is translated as CASAQRAKNIQYF.

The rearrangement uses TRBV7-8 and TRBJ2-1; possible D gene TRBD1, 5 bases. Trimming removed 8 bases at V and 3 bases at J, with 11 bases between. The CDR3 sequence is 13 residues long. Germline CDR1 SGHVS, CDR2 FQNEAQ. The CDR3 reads CASCDRFYNEQFF. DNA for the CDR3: TGTGCCAGCTGCGACAGATTCTACAATGAGCAGTTCTTC. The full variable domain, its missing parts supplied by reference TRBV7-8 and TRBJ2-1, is GAGVSQSPRYKVAKRGQDVALRCDPISGHVSLFWYQQALGQGPEFLTYFQNEAQLDKSGLPSDRFFAERPEGSVSTLKIQRTQQEDSAVYLCASCDRFYNEQFFGPGTRLTVL.

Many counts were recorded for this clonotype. CDR3 amino acids: CACGGSNTEAFF. The CDR3 DNA sequence: TGTGCCTGCGGTGGTTCCAACACTGAAGCTTTCTTT. The chain recombines TRBV28 with TRBJ1-1; D not resolved. The CDR3 length is 12 residues. Trimming took 11 bases from V and 2 from J, leaving 12 bases between them. Germline CDR1 and CDR2: MDHEN and SYDVKM.

CDR3 amino acids: CASTQKGLADEQFF. In DNA, the CDR3 is TGTGCCAGCACCCAAAAGGGACTAGCCGATGAGCAGTTCTTC. J is TRBJ2-1 and V is TRBV11-2, with 9 bases lining up with TRBD2. The V segment lost 7 bases and the J segment 8 bases; nucleotides outside the gene matches: 9. The CDR3 is 14 amino acids. Germline loops: CDR1 SGHAT, CDR2 FQNNGV.

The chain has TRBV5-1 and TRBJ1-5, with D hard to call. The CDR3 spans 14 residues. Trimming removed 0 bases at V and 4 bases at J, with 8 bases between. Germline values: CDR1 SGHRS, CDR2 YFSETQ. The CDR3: CASSLDGANQPQHF. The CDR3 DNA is TGCGCCAGCAGCTTGGACGGAGCGAATCAGCCCCAGCATTTT. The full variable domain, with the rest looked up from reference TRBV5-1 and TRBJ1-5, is KAGVTQTPRYLIKTRGQQVTLSCSPISGHRSVSWYQQTPGQGLQFLFEYFSETQRNKGNFPGRFSGRQFSNSRSEMNVSTLELGDSALYLCASSLDGANQPQHFGDGTRLSIL.

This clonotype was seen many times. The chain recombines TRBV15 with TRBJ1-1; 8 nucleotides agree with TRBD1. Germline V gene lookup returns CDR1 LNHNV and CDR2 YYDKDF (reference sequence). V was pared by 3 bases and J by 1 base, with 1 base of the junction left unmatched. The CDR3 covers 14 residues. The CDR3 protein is CATSRDRENTEAFF. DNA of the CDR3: TGTGCCACCAGCAGGGACAGGGAGAACACTGAAGCTTTCTTT.

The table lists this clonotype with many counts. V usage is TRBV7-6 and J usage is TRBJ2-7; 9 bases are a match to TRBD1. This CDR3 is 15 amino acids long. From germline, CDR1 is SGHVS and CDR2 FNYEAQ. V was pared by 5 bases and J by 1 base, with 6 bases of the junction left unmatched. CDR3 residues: CASSQGTGTSYEQYF. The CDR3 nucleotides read TGTGCCAGCAGCCAAGGGACAGGGACTTCCTACGAGCAGTACTTC.

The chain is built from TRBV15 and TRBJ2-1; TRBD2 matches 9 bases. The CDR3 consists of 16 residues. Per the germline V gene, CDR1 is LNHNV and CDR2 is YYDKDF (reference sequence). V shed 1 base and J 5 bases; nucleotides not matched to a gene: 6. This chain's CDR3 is CATSRGRGTSHNEQFF. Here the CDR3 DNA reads TGTGCCACCAGCAGAGGAAGAGGGACTAGCCACAATGAGCAGTTCTTC.

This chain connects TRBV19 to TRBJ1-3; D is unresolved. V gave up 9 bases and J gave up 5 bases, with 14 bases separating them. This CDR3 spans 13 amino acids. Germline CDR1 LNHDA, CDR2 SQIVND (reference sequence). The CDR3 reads CASHGANRNTIYF. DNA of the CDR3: TGTGCCAGCCATGGTGCTAACCGAAACACCATATATTTT.

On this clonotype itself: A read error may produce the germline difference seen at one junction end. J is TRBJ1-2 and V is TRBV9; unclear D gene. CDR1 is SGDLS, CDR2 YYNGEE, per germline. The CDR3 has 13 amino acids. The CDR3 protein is CASSPTPTIGYTF. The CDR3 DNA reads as TGCGCCAGCAGCCCTACCCCAACTATTGGCTACACCTTC.

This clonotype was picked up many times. The CDR3 DNA sequence: TGTGCCAGCAGCTCGACAGGGGAGTACGAGCAGTACTTC. Translated, it gives CASSSTGEYEQYF. V and J are TRBV11-2 and TRBJ2-7; the match to TRBD1 covers 8 bases. Germline CDR1 is SGHAT and CDR2 is FQNNGV. The CDR3 is made up of 13 amino acids. V shed 4 bases and J 4 bases; nucleotides not matched to a gene: 3.

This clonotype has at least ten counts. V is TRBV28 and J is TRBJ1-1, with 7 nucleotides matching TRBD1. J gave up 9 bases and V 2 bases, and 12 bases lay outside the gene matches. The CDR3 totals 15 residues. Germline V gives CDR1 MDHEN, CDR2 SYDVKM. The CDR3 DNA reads TGTGCCAGCAGTTTACTCTCGCCTGGACAGGCCCAAGCTTTCTTT. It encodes CASSLLSPGQAQAFF.

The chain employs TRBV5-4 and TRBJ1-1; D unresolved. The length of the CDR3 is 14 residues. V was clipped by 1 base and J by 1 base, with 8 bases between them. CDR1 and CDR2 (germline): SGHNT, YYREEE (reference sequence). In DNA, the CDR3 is TGTGCCAGCAGCTTGACAGTTAAGAACACTGAAGCTTTCTTT. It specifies CASSLTVKNTEAFF.

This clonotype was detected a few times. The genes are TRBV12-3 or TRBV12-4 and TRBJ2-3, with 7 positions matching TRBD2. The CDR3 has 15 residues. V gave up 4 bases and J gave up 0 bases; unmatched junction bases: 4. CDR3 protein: CASSSHSGSTDTQYF. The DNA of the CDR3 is TGTGCCAGCAGTTCCCATAGCGGGAGCACAGATACGCAGTATTTT.

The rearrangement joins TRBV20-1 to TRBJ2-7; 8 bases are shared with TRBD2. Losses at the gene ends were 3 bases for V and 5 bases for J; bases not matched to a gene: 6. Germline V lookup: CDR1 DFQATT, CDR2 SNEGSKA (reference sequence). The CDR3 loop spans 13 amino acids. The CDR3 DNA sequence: TGCAGTGCTAGGGGGACTAGACGTCACGAGCAGTACTTC. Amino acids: CSARGTRRHEQYF.

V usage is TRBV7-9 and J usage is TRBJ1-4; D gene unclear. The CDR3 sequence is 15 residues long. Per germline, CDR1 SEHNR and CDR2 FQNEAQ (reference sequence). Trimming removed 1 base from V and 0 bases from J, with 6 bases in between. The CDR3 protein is CASSLGAATNEKLFF. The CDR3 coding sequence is TGTGCCAGCAGCTTAGGGGCAGCAACTAATGAAAAACTGTTTTTT.

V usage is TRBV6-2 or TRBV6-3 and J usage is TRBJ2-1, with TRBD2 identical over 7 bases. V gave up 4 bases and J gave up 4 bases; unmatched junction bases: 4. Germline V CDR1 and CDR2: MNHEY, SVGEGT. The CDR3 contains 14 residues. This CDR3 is CASSSRLAYNEQFF. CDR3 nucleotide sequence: TGTGCCAGCAGTTCCCGACTAGCTTACAATGAGCAGTTCTTC.

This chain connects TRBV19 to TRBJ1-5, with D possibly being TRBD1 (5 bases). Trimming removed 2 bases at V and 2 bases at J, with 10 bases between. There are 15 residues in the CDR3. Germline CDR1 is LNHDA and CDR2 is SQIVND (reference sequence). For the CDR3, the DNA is TGTGCCAGTAGTATAAGGGGAAGGGGCAATCAGCCCCAGCATTTT. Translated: CASSIRGRGNQPQHF.

The CDR3 DNA reads as TGCGCCAGCAGCCCCCCCCAGGGGGTTCAAGAGACCCAGTACTTC. This sequence encodes CASSPPQGVQETQYF. The gene calls are TRBV5-1 and TRBJ2-5; 7 nucleotides agree with TRBD1. Germline values: CDR1 SGHRS, CDR2 YFSETQ. CDR3 length: 15 residues. The ends lost 4 bases at V and 2 bases at J; junction bases unmatched: 8.

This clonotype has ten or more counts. CDR3 sequence: CASSFLAGVGETQYF. The CDR3 region has the DNA TGTGCCAGCAGCTTTCTAGCGGGAGTGGGAGAGACCCAGTACTTC. The chain has TRBV7-9 and TRBJ2-5; the match to TRBD2 covers 10 bases. Losses at the gene ends were 3 bases for V and 4 bases for J; bases not matched to a gene: 5. The CDR3 has 15 amino acids. Germline V lookup: CDR1 SEHNR, CDR2 FQNEAQ (reference sequence).

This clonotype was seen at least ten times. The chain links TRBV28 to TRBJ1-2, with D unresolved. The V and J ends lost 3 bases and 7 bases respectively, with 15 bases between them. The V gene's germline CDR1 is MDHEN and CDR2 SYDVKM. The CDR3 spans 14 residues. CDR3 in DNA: TGTGCCAGCAGTTTTCACGGGAGAGGGTTTGGCTACACCTTC. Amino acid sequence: CASSFHGRGFGYTF.

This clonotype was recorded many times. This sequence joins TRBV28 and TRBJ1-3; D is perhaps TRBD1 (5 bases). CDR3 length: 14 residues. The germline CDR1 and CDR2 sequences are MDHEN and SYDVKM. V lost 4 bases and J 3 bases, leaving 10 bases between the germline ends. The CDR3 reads CASSWRGFGNTIYF. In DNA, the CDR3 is TGTGCCAGCAGTTGGCGGGGGTTTGGAAACACCATATATTTT.

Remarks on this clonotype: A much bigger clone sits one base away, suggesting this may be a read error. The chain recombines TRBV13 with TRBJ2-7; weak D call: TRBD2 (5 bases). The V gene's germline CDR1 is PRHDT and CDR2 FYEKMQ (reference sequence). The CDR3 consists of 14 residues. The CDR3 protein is CAGSLARTVYEQYF. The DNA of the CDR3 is TGTGCCGGCAGCTTAGCGAGAACGGTCTACGAGCAGTACTTC.